The 27 T cell receptor beta chains presented below share a single source sample, sequenced in a study of blood T cell repertoires in COVID-19. Here immunoSEQ multiplex PCR was the method, and the copy in TCRdb shows in-frame clones only, minus some. Of approximately 250,000 clones listed, 80% to 90% were seen once; the top ten hold roughly 4%. The sequenced sample consisted of PBMCs or T cells enriched from blood (not recorded which). The receptors shown here come from a woman aged 25 to 45 with acute COVID-19.

The chain couples TRBV19 to TRBJ2-3; 9 nucleotides agree with TRBD2. CDR3 length: 15 residues. Germline trimming cut 5 bases from V and 5 bases from J; bases unmatched to any gene: 8. The germline V gene has CDR1 LNHDA and CDR2 SQIVND (reference sequence). CDR3 in DNA: TGTGCCAGTAGTTCCTTAGCGGGAGTGGAAGATACGCAGTATTTT. It codes for CASSSLAGVEDTQYF.

V is TRBV3-1 (or the pseudogene TRBV3-2) and J is TRBJ2-2; 13 positions match TRBD2. The length of the CDR3 is 17 residues. Germline loops: CDR1 LGHDT, CDR2 YNNKEL (reference sequence). V was pared by 1 base and J by 6 bases, with 5 bases of the junction left unmatched. The CDR3 sequence: CASSQAGTSGTSGELFF. The CDR3 nucleotides are TGTGCCAGCAGCCAAGCCGGGACTAGCGGGACCTCCGGGGAGCTGTTTTTT.

The chain's CDR3 is CASSVLGQKNTGELFF. The CDR3 coding sequence is TGTGCCAGCAGCGTATTGGGACAAAAGAACACCGGGGAGCTGTTTTTT. The genes are TRBV9 and TRBJ2-2; weak D call: TRBD1 (6 bases). Germline V gives CDR1 SGDLS, CDR2 YYNGEE. The CDR3 is 16 amino acids. V gave up 1 base and J gave up 1 base, with 11 bases separating them.

The gene calls are TRBV7-3 and TRBJ2-2; tentatively, D is TRBD2 (5 bases). Trimming stripped 5 bases from V and 1 base from J, with 11 bases between. The CDR3 length is 15 residues. The germline CDR1 and CDR2 sequences are SGHTA and FQGTGA. The CDR3 DNA follows: TGTGCCAGCAGCCCCACCGGAGGGAACACCGGGGAGCTGTTTTTT. Translating it yields CASSPTGGNTGELFF. Full variable domain (missing parts from reference TRBV7-3 and TRBJ2-2): GAGVSQTPSNKVTEKGKYVELRCDPISGHTALYWYRQSLGQGPEFLIYFQGTGAADDSGLPNDRFFAVRPEGSVSTLKIQRTERGDSAVYLCASSPTGGNTGELFFGEGSRLTVL.

V gene TRBV7-2 combines with J gene TRBJ2-1; D gene unclear. Deletions cut 7 bases from V and 4 bases from J, with 8 bases between. The CDR3 has 12 amino acids. Germline V gives CDR1 SGHTA, CDR2 FQGNSA. Written as DNA, the CDR3 is TGTGCCAGCAACTATCCATACAATGAGCAGTTCTTC. Amino acids: CASNYPYNEQFF.

This clone was observed a single time. V and J are TRBV3-1 (or the pseudogene TRBV3-2) and TRBJ2-7, with D hard to call. Between the trimmed V and J ends, which lost 0 bases and 4 bases, there was a span of 4 bases. The CDR3 is 12 amino acids. Germline V gene sequence: CDR1 LGHDT, CDR2 YNNKEL (reference sequence). The CDR3 protein is CASSQDMYEQYF. DNA for the CDR3: TGTGCCAGCAGCCAAGATATGTACGAGCAGTACTTC.

The chain recombines TRBV6-6 with TRBJ2-1, with D perhaps TRBD2 (6 bases). Trimming removed 6 bases from V and 0 bases from J, with 30 bases in between. Germline CDR1 reads MNHNY; CDR2 reads SVGAGI (reference sequence). The CDR3 runs 21 residues. In nucleotides, the CDR3 is TGTGCCAGCAGCTGGGACGTGCGGGACTCCTATCCTATACCCTCCTACAATGAGCAGTTCTTC. Amino acid sequence: CASSWDVRDSYPIPSYNEQFF.

The chain recombines TRBV5-4 with TRBJ2-1; TRBD1 matches at 7 bases. CDR1 is SGHNT, CDR2 YYREEE, per germline (reference sequence). This CDR3 spans 15 amino acids. The V gene end was trimmed by 2 bases and the J gene end by 6 bases; junction bases not matched to a gene: 8. The CDR3 sequence is CASSFITGDPNEQFF. The CDR3 DNA sequence: TGTGCCAGCAGCTTTATTACAGGGGACCCCAATGAGCAGTTCTTC.

The chain uses TRBV4-3 and TRBJ2-2; D is possibly TRBD1 (6 bases). V was trimmed by 0 bases and J by 9 bases, leaving 17 bases between them. CDR1 and CDR2 (germline): LGHNA, YSLEER. This CDR3 contains 16 residues. The CDR3: CASSQEGVQGQWELFF. Here the CDR3 DNA reads TGCGCCAGCAGCCAAGAAGGGGTACAGGGTCAATGGGAGCTGTTTTTT.

For the CDR3, the DNA is TGTGCCTGGGGTAAGAACACTGAAGCTTTCTTT. It yields the protein CAWGKNTEAFF. The V gene is TRBV30, the J gene TRBJ1-1; D not certain. V was clipped by 5 bases and J by 1 base, with 5 bases between them. Germline lookup yields CDR1 GTSNPN and CDR2 SVGIG (reference sequence). The CDR3 runs 11 residues.

V gene TRBV28 combines with J gene TRBJ2-3; TRBD2 agrees at 10 bases. The CDR3 has 16 residues. V shed 4 bases, J shed 6 bases, and the junction held 10 bases outside the gene matches. Germline CDR1 reads MDHEN; CDR2 reads SYDVKM. The DNA for the CDR3 is TGTGCCAGCAGTTCGAAGCGGGAGGGACCTTACGATACGCAGTATTTT. Protein sequence: CASSSKREGPYDTQYF.

V usage is TRBV2 and J usage is TRBJ2-2; D is perhaps TRBD2 (6 bases). The V gene lost 7 bases and the J gene lost 7 bases, with 19 bases spanning the gap. Germline V gene lookup returns CDR1 SNHLY and CDR2 FYNNEI. The CDR3 contains 15 residues. CDR3 loop: CASTTVGGASGELFF. The CDR3 DNA is TGTGCCAGCACTACTGTGGGGGGAGCGAGCGGGGAGCTGTTTTTT.

The J gene is TRBJ1-6, the V gene TRBV27, with D possibly matching TRBD1 (5 bases). The CDR3 length is 14 residues. Trimming removed 6 bases from V and 8 bases from J, with 14 bases in between. Germline CDR1 is MNHEY and CDR2 is SMNVEV (reference sequence). The CDR3 DNA is TGTGCCAGCAGCTTGGGGGGAGGTTATTCACCCCTCCACTTT. It is translated as CASSLGGGYSPLHF.

This chain uses TRBV29-1 with TRBJ2-3, with TRBD2 identical over 8 bases. The trim removed 5 bases at V and 0 bases at J, leaving 1 base unmatched. The CDR3 length is 13 residues. Germline V gene sequence: CDR1 SQVTM, CDR2 ANQGSEA. The CDR3 reads CSVSGGSTDTQYF. Here the CDR3 DNA reads TGCAGCGTTAGCGGGGGAAGCACAGATACGCAGTATTTT.

The chain has TRBV27 and TRBJ2-7, with TRBD1 matching 9 bases. Losses at the gene ends were 2 bases for V and 3 bases for J; bases not matched to a gene: 2. Germline lookup yields CDR1 MNHEY and CDR2 SMNVEV (reference sequence). The CDR3 runs 14 residues. This CDR3 reads CASSLNRGLYEQYF. The CDR3 DNA follows: TGTGCCAGCAGTTTAAACAGGGGGCTCTACGAGCAGTACTTC.

The chain recombines TRBV7-8 with TRBJ2-1; D possibly corresponds to TRBD2 (6 bases). The CDR3 runs to 15 residues. Germline CDR1 and CDR2: SGHVS and FQNEAQ. V lost 4 bases to trimming and J lost 7 bases, with 17 bases between them. The chain's CDR3 is CASSSSGDGSNEQFF. Here the CDR3 DNA reads TGTGCCAGCAGCTCTTCGGGAGATGGGTCGAATGAGCAGTTCTTC.

This clone was observed a single time. This chain connects TRBV9 to TRBJ2-2; D ambiguous. The CDR3 extends over 16 amino acids. Per germline, CDR1 SGDLS and CDR2 YYNGEE. V lost 4 bases and J 0 bases, leaving 13 bases between the germline ends. The CDR3 is CASSPQTSANTGELFF. DNA for the CDR3: TGTGCCAGCAGCCCACAGACCTCAGCGAACACCGGGGAGCTGTTTTTT.

The genes are TRBV28 and TRBJ1-4; TRBD1 matches 8 bases. The trim removed 1 base at V and 4 bases at J, leaving 5 bases unmatched. CDR3 size: 16 residues. CDR1 and CDR2 (germline): MDHEN, SYDVKM. The CDR3 reads CASSLFQGAFNEKLFF. CDR3 DNA sequence: TGTGCCAGCAGTTTATTTCAGGGGGCCTTTAATGAAAAACTGTTTTTT.

The V and J genes are TRBV9 and TRBJ1-5, with a weak D call TRBD1 (6 bases). V gave up 4 bases and J gave up 5 bases, with 16 bases separating them. CDR1 and CDR2 from the germline V gene are SGDLS and YYNGEE. The CDR3 runs 15 residues. CDR3 in amino acids: CASSPTGQIDQPQHF. The CDR3 DNA is TGTGCCAGCAGCCCCACCGGACAGATTGATCAGCCCCAGCATTTT. The full variable domain, in which reference TRBV9 and TRBJ1-5 provide the parts outside the CDR3, is DSGVTQTPKHLITATGQRVTLRCSPRSGDLSVYWYQQSLDQGLQFLIQYYNGEERAKGNILERFSAQQFPDLHSELNLSSLELGDSALYFCASSPTGQIDQPQHFGDGTRLSIL.

This clone was detected only once. The chain is built from TRBV9 and TRBJ2-7; 7 positions agree with TRBD1. The CDR3 contains 15 residues. Germline assignment: CDR1 SGDLS and CDR2 YYNGEE. V shed 0 bases and J 2 bases; nucleotides not matched to a gene: 5. CDR3 in amino acids: CASSVDGTETYEQYF. In DNA, the CDR3 is TGTGCCAGCAGCGTAGACGGGACAGAGACCTACGAGCAGTACTTC.

This chain connects TRBV7-7 to TRBJ1-3; 9 bases agree with TRBD1. Germline V lookup: CDR1 SSHAT, CDR2 FNYEAQ (reference sequence). Germline trimming cut 5 bases from V and 2 bases from J; bases unmatched to any gene: 4. The CDR3 spans 15 residues. CDR3 sequence: CASSPGQGTGNTIYF. DNA for the CDR3: TGTGCCAGCAGCCCGGGACAGGGAACTGGAAACACCATATATTTT.

The V gene is TRBV27, the J gene TRBJ2-2, with unresolved D. This CDR3 region has 16 residues. Between the trimmed V and J ends, which lost 3 bases and 2 bases, there was a span of 13 bases. The germline V gene has CDR1 MNHEY and CDR2 SMNVEV (reference sequence). CDR3: CASSLSRLRNTGELFF. In DNA, the CDR3 is TGTGCCAGCAGTTTGTCGAGGCTCAGAAACACCGGGGAGCTGTTTTTT.

The chain has TRBV30 and TRBJ2-5; the D is unclear. V was clipped by 2 bases and J by 2 bases, with 15 bases between them. Germline V gives CDR1 GTSNPN, CDR2 SVGIG (reference sequence). The CDR3 has 15 amino acids. DNA for the CDR3: TGTGCCTGGAGTAACTCATCGACACGACAAGAGACCCAGTACTTC. Translation gives CAWSNSSTRQETQYF. Looking up the rest from reference TRBV30 and TRBJ2-5 gives the full variable domain: SQTIHQWPATLVQPVGSPLSLECTVEGTSNPNLYWYRQAAGRGLQLLFYSVGIGQISSEVPQNLSASRPQDRQFILSSKKLLLSDSGFYLCAWSNSSTRQETQYFGPGTRLLVL.

This chain links TRBV24-1 with TRBJ2-5, with 7 bases lining up with TRBD2. V trimming: 9 bases; J trimming: 4 bases; junction bases outside the gene matches: 7. This CDR3 contains 13 residues. CDR1 is KGHDR, CDR2 SFDVKD, per germline. CDR3 loop: CATAGGGLETQYF. The CDR3 region has the DNA TGTGCCACCGCCGGGGGAGGGTTAGAGACCCAGTACTTC.

The chain has TRBV27 and TRBJ2-7; D may be TRBD1 (5 bases). The V gene's germline CDR1 is MNHEY and CDR2 SMNVEV (reference sequence). V was pared by 7 bases and J by 5 bases, with 18 bases between. The CDR3 extends over 14 amino acids. CDR3 DNA: TGTGCCAGCATGCTCGGTCCGCCAGGGAACGAGCAGTACTTC. Translating it yields CASMLGPPGNEQYF.

The chain employs TRBV3-1 (or the pseudogene TRBV3-2) and TRBJ2-3; D uncertain. This CDR3 is 18 amino acids long. V lost 3 bases, J lost 3 bases, and 22 bases lay in between. The germline V gene has CDR1 LGHDT and CDR2 YNNKEL (reference sequence). The CDR3 region has the DNA TGTGCCAGCAGCCAGAAAAGATGGGTTGGGCAGACGACAGATACGCAGTATTTT. This encodes CASSQKRWVGQTTDTQYF.

This rearrangement joins TRBV28 to TRBJ2-7; 7 bases are a match to TRBD1. This CDR3 is 14 amino acids long. The ends lost 6 bases at V and 7 bases at J; junction bases unmatched: 12. CDR1 is MDHEN and CDR2 is SYDVKM in the germline V gene. CDR3 protein: CASSAAPARGEQYF. The CDR3 DNA is TGTGCCAGCAGCGCTGCCCCCGCCAGGGGGGAGCAGTACTTC.